This T cell receptor beta chain was retrieved from a study of CD8 T cells in Susac syndrome. The V and J ends lost 5 bases and 0 bases respectively, with 17 bases between them. The CDR3 length is 15 residues. Germline CDR1 SQVTM, CDR2 ANQGSEA. An amount of RNA that ranged from roughly 0.45 to 1 ug was reverse transcribed with random hexamers. Multiplex PCR with immunoSEQ amplified the TCR beta CDR3 across 54 Vbeta and 13 Jbeta. TCRdb ran MiXCR on the immunoSEQ multiplex PCR reads and lists one entry per CDR3 protein. The table lists just over 150,000 distinct CDR3 sequences, nearly 97% of them singletons. Sequencing of TCR beta was carried out in blood CD8+ and CD4+ T cells. Negative isolation yielded CD4+ and CD8+ T cells, and FACS enriched TEMRA cells.

This receptor was taken from a human donor with multiple sclerosis. The specimen sequenced was CD8+ T cells from PBMCs. This rearrangement joins TRBV29-1 to TRBJ2-7; tentative D call: TRBD1 (6 bases). The CDR3 DNA follows: TGCAGCGTTAGACCCGGCCAGGGGAACTCCTACGAGCAGTACTTC. It encodes CSVRPGQGNSYEQYF.